This T cell receptor (beta chain) came from a study of blood T cells in healthy people across ages. Overall study findings and caveats: PBMCs went unsorted, and a conclusive naive versus antigen-experienced comparison was therefore prevented. Relative to aged donors, long-lived donors carried more naive CD4+ cells and displayed higher diversity.

The length of the CDR3 is 14 residues. Germline lookup yields CDR1 SGDLS and CDR2 YYNGEE. V shed 3 bases and J shed 1 base, with 9 bases lying between them. As regards this clonotype: The antigen is unknown.

In each sample, at least 6.5 million PBMCs were isolated. Then a second PCR, running roughly 7 to 11 cycles, was carried out with a sample-barcoded 5' primer and a J-beta primer mix. Each cDNA molecule carried a tag from a template-switch adaptor that contained 12 random nucleotides. TCRdb re-called the 5' RACE reads with MiXCR, one entry per CDR3 protein. Found here are some 1.5 million distinct CDR3 sequences, 28% of them singletons; the top ten hold 7.7%. Specimen: blood. The chain links TRBV9 to TRBJ2-3; D unclear. The receptor comes from a woman in her 30s in good health. CDR3 protein: CASSASAGTDTQYF. The CDR3 DNA reads TGTGCCAGCAGCGCCAGCGCGGGCACAGATACGCAGTATTTT.